This section outlines one T cell receptor beta chain sequence together with its context. This entry belongs to a study of blood T cell repertoires in COVID-19. As for the study in general: Samples of COVID-19 (acute and convalescent) were obtained from the United States, Italy and Spain. T cells, B-cell-depleted T cells, or PBMCs provided the cDNA or gDNA that served as material.

In the authors' workflow: Amplifying reference gene primers gave estimates of nucleated cell counts. Libraries were prepared by immunoSEQ multiplex PCR; TCRdb keeps only in-frame clonotypes and omits some of them. V and J calls and clone size are those listed in that table; D and trimming were worked out from the DNA. The table shows a few hundred thousand clones, with 70% to 90% occurring only once. The sample consisted of peripheral blood. The TCR comes from a man aged 18 to 30 with active or convalescent COVID-19.

The CDR3 sequence: CASSRNTGDNGYTF. For the CDR3, the DNA is TGTGCCAGCAGCCGAAACACAGGGGATAACGGCTACACCTTC. The J gene is TRBJ1-2, the V gene TRBV27; 7 bases line up with TRBD1. Germline V gene data show CDR1 as MNHEY and CDR2 as SMNVEV (reference sequence). The CDR3 is 14 amino acids. V was clipped by 6 bases and J by 8 bases; unmatched bases: 12.